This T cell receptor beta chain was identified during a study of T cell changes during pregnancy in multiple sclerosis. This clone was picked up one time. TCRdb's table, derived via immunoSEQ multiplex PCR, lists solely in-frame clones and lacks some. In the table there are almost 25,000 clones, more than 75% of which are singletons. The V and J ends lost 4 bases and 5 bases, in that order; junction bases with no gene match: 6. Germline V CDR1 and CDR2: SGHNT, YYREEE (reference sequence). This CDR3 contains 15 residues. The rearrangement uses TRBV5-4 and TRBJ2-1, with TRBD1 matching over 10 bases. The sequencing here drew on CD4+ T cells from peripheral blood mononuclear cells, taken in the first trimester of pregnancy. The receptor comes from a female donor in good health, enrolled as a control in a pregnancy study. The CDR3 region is CASSPRGTGDNEQFF. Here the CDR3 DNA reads TGTGCCAGCAGCCCTCGGGGGACAGGGGACAATGAGCAGTTCTTC.